The 6 T cell receptor beta chains presented below share a single source sample, sequenced in a study of T cell responses to AZD1222 COVID-19 vaccine. The repertoire was sequenced with immunoSEQ multiplex PCR; TCRdb's copy has only in-frame clones and lacks some. The sample yields fewer than 110,000 clones, about 89% seen once. Sample: peripheral blood, taken 28 days after the second AZD1222 dose. The source of these receptors is an adult who received the AZD1222 COVID-19 vaccine.

V and J are TRBV19 and TRBJ1-5; D not certain. Germline V gene lookup returns CDR1 LNHDA and CDR2 SQIVND (reference sequence). The CDR3 sequence is 17 residues long. Trimming left V 3 bases short and J 1 base short, with 16 bases between. CDR3 in amino acids: CASSMRQGGLSNQPQHF. In DNA, the CDR3 is TGTGCCAGTAGTATGCGACAAGGAGGCTTAAGCAATCAGCCCCAGCATTTT. Drawing the rest from reference TRBV19 and TRBJ1-5, the complete variable domain is DGGITQSPKYLFRKEGQNVTLSCEQNLNHDAMYWYRQDPGQGLRLIYYSQIVNDFQKGDIAEGYSVSREKKESFPLTVTSAQKNPTAFYLCASSMRQGGLSNQPQHFGDGTRLSIL.

The J gene is TRBJ1-5, the V gene TRBV11-2; D remains ambiguous. CDR1 SGHAT and CDR2 FQNNGV come from the germline V gene. CDR3 length equals 15 residues. Trimming took 3 bases from V and 6 from J, leaving 15 bases between them. The chain's CDR3 is CASSLGAGGSQPQHF. The CDR3 DNA reads as TGTGCCAGCAGCTTGGGAGCAGGTGGGTCTCAGCCCCAGCATTTT.

This sequence joins TRBV7-2 and TRBJ2-1; possibly TRBD1 for D (6 bases). Trimming took 5 bases from V and 7 from J, leaving 12 bases between them. The CDR3 consists of 13 residues. Germline V gene lookup returns CDR1 SGHTA and CDR2 FQGNSA. CDR3 bases: TGTGCCAGCAGCCCAAGAACAGGGAATGAGCAGTTCTTC. This sequence encodes CASSPRTGNEQFF.

The rearrangement uses TRBV10-3 and TRBJ2-3; 10 positions match TRBD2. The V segment lost 2 bases and the J segment 5 bases; nucleotides outside the gene matches: 13. Per the germline V gene, CDR1 is ENHRY and CDR2 is SYGVKD. The CDR3 length is 18 residues. The chain's CDR3 is CAISEGSLASGSIDTQYF. The CDR3 nucleotides read TGTGCCATCAGTGAGGGTTCGTTGGCTAGCGGGAGTATAGATACGCAGTATTTT.

V gene TRBV4-2 combines with J gene TRBJ1-2; maybe TRBD1 (6 bases). Trimming took off 3 bases at V and 4 bases at J, with 24 bases between the two ends. Germline CDR1 and CDR2: LGHNA and YNFKEQ. CDR3 length: 18 residues. The CDR3 spells CASSQYPRDIDRGYGYTF. DNA of the CDR3: TGTGCCAGCAGCCAGTACCCGCGGGACATCGACAGAGGCTATGGCTACACCTTC.

The J gene is TRBJ2-7, the V gene TRBV9; 7 bases fit TRBD2. Germline loops: CDR1 SGDLS, CDR2 YYNGEE. Trimming removed 0 bases from V and 1 base from J; junction bases left unmatched: 4. This CDR3 is 15 amino acids long. The CDR3 loop is CASSVALAESYEQYF. For the CDR3, the DNA is TGTGCCAGCAGCGTAGCTCTAGCGGAGTCCTACGAGCAGTACTTC.